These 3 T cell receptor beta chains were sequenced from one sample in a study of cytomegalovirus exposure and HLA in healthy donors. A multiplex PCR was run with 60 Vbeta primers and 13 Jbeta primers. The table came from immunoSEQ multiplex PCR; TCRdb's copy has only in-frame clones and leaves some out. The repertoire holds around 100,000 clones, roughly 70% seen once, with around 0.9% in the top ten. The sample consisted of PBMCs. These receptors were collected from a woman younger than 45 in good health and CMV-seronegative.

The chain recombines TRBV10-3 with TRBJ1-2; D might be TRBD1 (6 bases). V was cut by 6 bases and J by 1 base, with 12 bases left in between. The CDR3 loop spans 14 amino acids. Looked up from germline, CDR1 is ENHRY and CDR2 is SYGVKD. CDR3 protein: CAISPGQLNYGYTF. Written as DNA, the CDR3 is TGTGCCATCAGCCCCGGACAGCTTAACTATGGCTACACCTTC.

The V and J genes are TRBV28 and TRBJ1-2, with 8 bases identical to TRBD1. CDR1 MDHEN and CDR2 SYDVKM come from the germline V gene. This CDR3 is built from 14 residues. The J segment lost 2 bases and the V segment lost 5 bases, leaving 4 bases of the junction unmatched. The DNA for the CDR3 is TGTGCCAGCAGTACAGGGGGGGAAAACTATGGCTACACCTTC. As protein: CASSTGGENYGYTF.

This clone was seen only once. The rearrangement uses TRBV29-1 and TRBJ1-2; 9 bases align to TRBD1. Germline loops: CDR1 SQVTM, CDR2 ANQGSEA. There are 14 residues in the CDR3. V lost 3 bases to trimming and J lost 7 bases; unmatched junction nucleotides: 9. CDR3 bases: TGCAGCGTTGATCCCGGGACAGGGTATTCTGGCTACACCTTC. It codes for CSVDPGTGYSGYTF. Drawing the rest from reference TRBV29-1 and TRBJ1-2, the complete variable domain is SAVISQKPSRDICQRGTSLTIQCQVDSQVTMMFWYRQQPGQSLTLIATANQGSEATYESGFVIDKFPISRPNLTFSTLTVSNMSPEDSSIYLCSVDPGTGYSGYTFGSGTRLTVV.